What follows is one T cell receptor beta chain and its context. This clone's antigen is unknown. Base quality data are lacking; no much larger clone is found one base away. This sample was included in a study of immune characteristics of hereditary and idiopathic chronic pancreatitis. Background for the entire study: The study profiled local pancreatic immune cells and TCRbeta repertoires in hereditary and idiopathic chronic pancreatitis compared with control organ donor pancreases. In total, about 5 control pancreases, under ten hereditary chronic pancreatitis pancreases and roughly six idiopathic chronic pancreatitis pancreases underwent TCRbeta sequencing. The gDNA-based approach was chosen because it involved minimal in vitro experimental manipulation of pancreas-infiltrating T cells.

To prepare the library, the immunoSEQ multiplex PCR assay was applied. From pancreatic genomic DNA, the TCRbeta CDR3 region and adjacent sequences were amplified and sequenced. Under the source paper's analysis protocol: Repertoire diversity was measured as a mean normalized Shannon-Wiener index, alongside productive clonality and productive rearrangement counts. The nonparametric Mann-Whitney U test was used to compare repertoire metrics between controls and chronic pancreatitis. CDR3beta sequences with identical amino acid composition and length across subjects were defined as shared clonotypes. TCRdb holds this immuneACCESS table with in-frame rearrangements only. Some clones are missing; in checked studies, unresolved V genes explain under half, and the rest has no known cause. V, J and clone size were drawn from that table, and D and trimming were deduced from the DNA. This sample holds about 2,000 clones; roughly 71% were observed only once. Around half of the sample is held by the ten biggest clonotypes.

Chronic pancreatitis pancreas tissue was obtained from patients undergoing total pancreatectomy with islet autotransplantation (TPIAT). Included chronic pancreatitis patients had no known history of diabetes. For TCRbeta sequencing, genomic DNA was extracted directly from bulk pancreas tissue, without T cell sorting. Pancreas tissues were collected consecutively from patients and organ donors at two US centers. Here is what the overall study found, with its caveats: Patient tissue was available only at the time of TPIAT, so disease duration differences may have influenced immune findings. Among about 12 chronic pancreatitis patients, the number of productive TCR rearrangements showed a positive correlation with disease severity scores. Chronic pancreatitis caused by alcohol use was excluded from the study. Both chronic pancreatitis groups showed significantly increased TCRbeta repertoire diversity and reduced clonality versus controls.

The sequenced material came from pancreas tissue with hereditary chronic pancreatitis. This sequence was found in a human donor with chronic pancreatitis.

The DNA sequence is as follows: TGTGCCAGCAGTCCCTCGACTAGCGGGAGTGCCACCGGGGAGCTGTTTTTT. Its amino acids are CASSPSTSGSATGELFF. The chain links TRBV28 with TRBJ2-2; the junction holds 12 bases that match TRBD2. Here V drops 5 bases and J drops 4 bases, and the junction holds 8 bases not matched to any gene. The CDR3 runs 17 residues from the cysteine to the phenylalanine. Only the CDR3 DNA stays, 51 bases, in frame from base 1. Per the germline V gene, MDHEN is the CDR1 and SYDVKM is the CDR2.